This T cell receptor beta chain was sequenced during a study of shared clonotypes between healthy human individuals. Study-wide points: Large depth notwithstanding, sorted-subset sequencing proved incomplete by rarefaction.

Some clones are missing from TCRdb's copy, which holds only in-frame ones; the method was immunoSEQ multiplex PCR. The sample records about 1 million clones, roughly 80% being singletons. Comment on this clone: The antigen remains unidentified.

Trimming shortened V by 3 bases and J by 9 bases, and 9 bases separated the two germline ends. The length of the CDR3 is 12 residues. Germline V gives CDR1 SEHNR, CDR2 FQNEAQ (reference sequence). The chain employs TRBV7-9 and TRBJ1-5, with D perhaps TRBD1 (5 bases). The receptor's source is a man aged 18 to 29 in good health. The source material was memory CD4+ T cells sorted from blood. Subset of the sample: CD45RA-negative fraction. CDR3 DNA: TGTGCCAGCAGCTTCCAGGGCCCGCCCCAGCATTTT. This translates into CASSFQGPPQHF.